This T cell receptor beta chain was observed in a study of blood T cell repertoires in COVID-19. The CDR3 extends over 15 amino acids. Germline V CDR1 and CDR2: MNHEY, SMNVEV (reference sequence). The V end was cut by 2 bases, the J end by 2 bases, with 10 bases between. This table comes from immunoSEQ multiplex PCR, and its TCRdb copy is limited to in-frame clones, with some not included. The repertoire consists of some 390,000 clones, with under 90% occurring once and the leading ten covering approximately 1.5%. The sample consisted of PBMCs or T cells enriched from blood (not recorded which). This clonotype was sampled from a woman in her twenties or thirties who had recovered from COVID-19. The rearrangement joins TRBV27 to TRBJ1-5, with TRBD1 as a possible D gene (5 bases). The CDR3 DNA is TGTGCCAGCAGTTTAGGGGGGGGTGGCAATCAGCCCCAGCATTTT. Amino acid sequence: CASSLGGGGNQPQHF.